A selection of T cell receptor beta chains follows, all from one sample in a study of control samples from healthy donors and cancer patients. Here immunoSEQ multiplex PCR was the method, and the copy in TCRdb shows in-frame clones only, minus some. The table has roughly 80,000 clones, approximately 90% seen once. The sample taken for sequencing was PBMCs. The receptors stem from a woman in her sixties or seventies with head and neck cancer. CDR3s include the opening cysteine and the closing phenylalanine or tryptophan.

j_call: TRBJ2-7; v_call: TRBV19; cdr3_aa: CASSSGVSYEQYF
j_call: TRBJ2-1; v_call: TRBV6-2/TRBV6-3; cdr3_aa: CASSSTSGVYEQFF
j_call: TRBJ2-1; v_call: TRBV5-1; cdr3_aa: CASSPPVGGTNYNEQFF
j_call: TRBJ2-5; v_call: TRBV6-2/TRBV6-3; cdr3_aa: CASSYDSQETQYF
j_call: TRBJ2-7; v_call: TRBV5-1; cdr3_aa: CASSLEHEQYF
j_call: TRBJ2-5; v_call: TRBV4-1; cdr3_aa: CASSQDGVETQYF
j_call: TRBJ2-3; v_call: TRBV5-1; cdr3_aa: CASSSGQGSTDTQYF
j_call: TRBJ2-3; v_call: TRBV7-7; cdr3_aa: CASSLGSALTDTQYF
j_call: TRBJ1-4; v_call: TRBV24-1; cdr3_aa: CATFPGHRADEKLFF
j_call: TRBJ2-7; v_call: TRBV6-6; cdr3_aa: CASSYERGAYEQYF
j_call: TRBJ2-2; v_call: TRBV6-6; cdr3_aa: CASSSLVTGELFF
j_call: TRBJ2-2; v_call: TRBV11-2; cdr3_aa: CASSFDRGDGTGELFF
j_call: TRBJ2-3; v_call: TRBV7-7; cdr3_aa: CASSLTVSTDTQYF
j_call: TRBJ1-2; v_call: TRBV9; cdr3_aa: CASSATASGGYTF
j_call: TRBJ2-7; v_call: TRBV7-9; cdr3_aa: CASSADNSYEQYF
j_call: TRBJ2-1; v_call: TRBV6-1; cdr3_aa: CASSEGSQVNEQFF
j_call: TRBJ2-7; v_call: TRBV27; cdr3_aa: CASSDRASYEQYF
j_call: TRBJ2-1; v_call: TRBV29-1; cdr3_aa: CSVADRVVFEQFF
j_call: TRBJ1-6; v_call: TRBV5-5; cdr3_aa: CASSFSPGRSSPLHF
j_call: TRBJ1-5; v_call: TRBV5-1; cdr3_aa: CASSLGSEQPQHF
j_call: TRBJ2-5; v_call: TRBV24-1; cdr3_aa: CATSDWGQGASRETQYF
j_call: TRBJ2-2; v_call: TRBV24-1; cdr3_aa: CATSDPGSGELFF
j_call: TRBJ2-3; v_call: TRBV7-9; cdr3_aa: CASSLQTGLVTDTQYF
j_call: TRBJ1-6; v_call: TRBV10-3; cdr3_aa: CAISESANNSPLHF
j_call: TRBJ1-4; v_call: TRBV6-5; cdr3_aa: CASSYKGDEKLFF
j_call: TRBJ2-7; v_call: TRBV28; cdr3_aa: CASLGGLYEQYF
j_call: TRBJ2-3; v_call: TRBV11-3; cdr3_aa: CASSLGYDTQYF
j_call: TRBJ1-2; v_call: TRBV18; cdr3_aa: CASSPGSNYGYTF
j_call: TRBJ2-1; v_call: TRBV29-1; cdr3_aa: CSLADKGFPTYNEQFF
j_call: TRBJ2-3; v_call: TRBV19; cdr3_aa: CASSDYTRIPITDTQYF
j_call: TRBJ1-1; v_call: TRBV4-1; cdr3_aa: CASSQLGTGVLQTEAFF
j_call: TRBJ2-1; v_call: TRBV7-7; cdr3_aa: CASSLGPNNEQFF
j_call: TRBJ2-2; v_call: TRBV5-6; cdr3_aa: CASTGTANTGELFF
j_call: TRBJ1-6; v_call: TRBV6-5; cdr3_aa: CASQDRGPWNSPLHF
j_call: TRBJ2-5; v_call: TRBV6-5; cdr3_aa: CASSRQLAGGETQYF
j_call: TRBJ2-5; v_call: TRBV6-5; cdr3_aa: CASRPGTVVKTQYF
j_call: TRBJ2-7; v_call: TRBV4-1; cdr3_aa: CASSQNRDSSYEQYF
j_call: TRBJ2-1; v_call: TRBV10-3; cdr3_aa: CAISDWASGSQIRSYNEQFF
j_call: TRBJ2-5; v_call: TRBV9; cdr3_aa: CASSFGAGAVIETQYF
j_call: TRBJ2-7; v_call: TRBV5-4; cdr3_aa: CASSLGVRTSGSYEQYF
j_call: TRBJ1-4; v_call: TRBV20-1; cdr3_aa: CSASGGAATNEKLFF
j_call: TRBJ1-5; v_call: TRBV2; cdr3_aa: CASSEEGASNQPQHF
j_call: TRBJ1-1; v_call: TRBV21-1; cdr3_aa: CASKEVNTEAFF
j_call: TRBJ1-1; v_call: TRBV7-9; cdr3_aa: CASSLSGAANTEAFF
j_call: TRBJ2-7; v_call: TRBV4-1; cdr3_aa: CASSQDRAYEQYF
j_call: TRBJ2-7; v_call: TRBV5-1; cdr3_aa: CASSSMLGFEQYF
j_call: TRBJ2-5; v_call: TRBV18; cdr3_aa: CASSRDLQETQYF
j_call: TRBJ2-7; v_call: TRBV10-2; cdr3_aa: CATGNRVSYEQYF
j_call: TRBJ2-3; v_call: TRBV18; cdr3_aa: CASSQTGGPDTQYF
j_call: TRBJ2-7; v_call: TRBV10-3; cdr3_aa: CAISESVIRDRGSYEQYF
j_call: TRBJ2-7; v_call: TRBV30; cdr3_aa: CAWSVPDYEQYF
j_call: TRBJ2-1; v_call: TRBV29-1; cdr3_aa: CSVYQRESSYNEQFF
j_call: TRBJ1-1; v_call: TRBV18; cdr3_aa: CASSREQGANTEAFF
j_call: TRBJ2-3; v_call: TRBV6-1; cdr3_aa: CASSGRRGGTTDTQYF
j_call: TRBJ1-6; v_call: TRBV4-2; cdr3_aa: CASSQVGDVYNSPLHF